This TCR beta chain was found in a study of cytomegalovirus exposure and HLA in healthy donors. Study-wide background: HLA-typed donors were the source of roughly 80 million unique TCRs held in an early data release. Study-wide findings and caveats: When a later analysis was performed, an Asian-associated ancestry cluster reportedly had fewer N-insertions than the approximately 700-donor mean. Earlier analysis found most TCR beta V segments productive about 87% or about 30% of the time. A later analysis linked a missense variant in DCLRE1C to the trimming of TCR beta V and J genes.

The V gene's germline CDR1 is MNHNS and CDR2 SASEGT. The length of the CDR3 is 12 residues. V lost 5 bases, J lost 6 bases, and 10 bases lay in between. Both 60 Vbeta primers and 13 Jbeta primers went into the PCR. The method was immunoSEQ multiplex PCR; TCRdb's version includes in-frame clones alone and lacks a portion of them. This sample has 55,000 to 70,000 clones; roughly four fifths occur once, and the top ten carry more than 1.5%. As to this clone: The antigen is not known.

The rearrangement links TRBV6-1 to TRBJ1-2; D call uncertain. This TCR was recovered from a human donor in good health. The material sequenced was PBMCs. CDR3 DNA: TGTGCCAGCAGTTGGGAGTTCGATGGCTACACCTTC. Translation gives CASSWEFDGYTF.